The 7 T cell receptor beta chains given below trace back to one sample, sequenced in a study of blood T cell repertoires in COVID-19. Only in-frame clones appear in the TCRdb table, and some are missing; sequencing was by immunoSEQ multiplex PCR. The sample holds around 250,000 clones, around 83% seen once. Sequenced input: peripheral blood. These receptors originate from a woman aged 18-35 years with acute or convalescent COVID-19.

This clone was picked up a small number of times. The J gene is TRBJ2-7, the V gene TRBV25-1, with 8 bases aligning to TRBD2. Germline-derived CDR1 and CDR2 are MGHDK and SYGVNS. The junction had 8 bases not matched to a gene; V was cut back by 7 bases and J by 3 bases. CDR3 length: 14 amino acids. CDR3 nucleotide sequence: TGTGCCAGCACAAAAGCGGGAGTGGACTACGAGCAGTACTTC. Translating gives CASTKAGVDYEQYF.

Ten or more counts support this clone. The chain employs TRBV18 and TRBJ1-1, with 9 bases lining up with TRBD1. The J segment lost 8 bases and the V segment lost 3 bases, leaving 4 bases of the junction unmatched. The germline V gene encodes CDR1 KGHSH and CDR2 LQKENI. This CDR3 region has 13 residues. The CDR3 sequence: CASSPKGTGEAFF. The CDR3, as DNA: TGTGCCAGCTCACCTAAGGGGACAGGGGAAGCTTTCTTT.

The chain has TRBV9 and TRBJ2-1; 8 nucleotides match TRBD1. This CDR3 has 15 amino acids. CDR1 and CDR2 (germline): SGDLS, YYNGEE. V lost 0 bases and J lost 8; bases outside the gene matches: 7. In nucleotides, the CDR3 is TGTGCCAGCAGCGTAGGGATCGACAGGGGCCATGAGCAGTTCTTC. Translating gives CASSVGIDRGHEQFF.

This clone was counted a single time. This chain joins TRBV5-1 and TRBJ2-2, with 9 bases lining up with TRBD2. Looked up from germline, CDR1 is SGHRS and CDR2 is YFSETQ. Trimming took 0 bases from V and 4 from J; bases not matched to a gene: 7. This CDR3 has 17 amino acids. The CDR3 bases are TGCGCCAGCAGCTTGGCGGCTAGCGGGATTGGCACCGGGGAGCTGTTTTTT. This encodes CASSLAASGIGTGELFF.

This clone came up a few times. CDR3 in amino acids: CATSRAGQGRANEKLFF. Written as DNA, the CDR3 is TGTGCCACCAGCAGAGCCGGACAGGGTAGAGCTAATGAAAAACTGTTTTTT. V and J are TRBV15 and TRBJ1-4; 8 nucleotides line up with TRBD1. The CDR3 is 17 residues long. V shed 1 base, J shed 3 bases, and the junction held 7 bases outside the gene matches. Germline CDR1 is LNHNV and CDR2 is YYDKDF (reference sequence).

This clone was detected once. The V call is TRBV4-3, the J call TRBJ2-7; D is perhaps TRBD2 (7 bases). Deletions cut 2 bases from V and 3 bases from J, with 14 bases between. This CDR3 comprises 15 residues. Germline assignment: CDR1 LGHNA and CDR2 YSLEER. CDR3 in DNA: TGCGCCAGCAGCCAATTACATAGGGGGGGCTACGAGCAGTACTTC. Its protein product is CASSQLHRGGYEQYF.

This chain joins TRBV7-2 and TRBJ2-7; D uncertain. This CDR3 comprises 15 residues. V gave up 2 bases and J gave up 4 bases, with 15 bases separating them. Germline lookup yields CDR1 SGHTA and CDR2 FQGNSA. This chain's CDR3 is CASSLYLNPNYEQYF. CDR3 in DNA: TGTGCCAGCAGCTTATATCTCAACCCTAATTACGAGCAGTACTTC.